A single sample gave rise to the 6 T cell receptor beta chains below, sequenced in a study of CD8 T cells in ankylosing spondylitis. One entry per CDR3 protein, called by TCRdb with MiXCR from the 5' RACE reads. This table has approximately 250,000 distinct CDR3 sequences, approximately 24% appearing once. Source material: blood, either unsorted or a sorted T cell fraction (not recorded which). The receptors were gathered from a male donor with ankylosing spondylitis or in good health (not recorded which).

The chain joins TRBV10-3 to TRBJ2-3; 9 bases are shared with TRBD2. This CDR3 contains 17 residues. Germline CDR1 is ENHRY and CDR2 is SYGVKD. V lost 4 bases, J lost 4 bases, and 12 bases stayed unmatched. The CDR3 DNA reads TGTGCCATCAGTGGTAGCGGGGGCCCGGTCCAGGCAGATACGCAGTATTTT. Translated: CAISGSGGPVQADTQYF.

This clonotype was recorded many times. CDR3 sequence: CSARQSQNTGELFF. Written as DNA, the CDR3 is TGCAGTGCTAGGCAAAGCCAGAACACCGGGGAGCTGTTTTTT. This chain connects TRBV20-1 to TRBJ2-2; the D is unclear. The ends were cut back, 3 bases at V and 1 base at J, with 9 bases in the middle. This CDR3 has 14 amino acids. Germline-derived CDR1 and CDR2 are DFQATT and SNEGSKA (reference sequence).

This clonotype was seen repeatedly, ten times or more. The rearrangement uses TRBV6-5 and TRBJ1-3; TRBD1 is a possible D gene (5 bases). Trimming took off 0 bases at V and 1 base at J, with 19 bases between the two ends. This CDR3 is 19 amino acids long. CDR1 and CDR2 (germline): MNHEY, SVGAGI. The CDR3 is CASSYSAPFRASSGNTIYF. The CDR3 nucleotides read TGTGCCAGCAGTTACTCGGCCCCATTCAGGGCTTCTTCTGGAAACACCATATATTTT.

The CDR3 region has the DNA TGCAGTGCTAGAGTGGCGGGGGAGTACACAGATACGCAGTATTTT. Its translation is CSARVAGEYTDTQYF. The chain uses TRBV20-1 and TRBJ2-3; 7 bases map to TRBD2. This CDR3 has 15 amino acids. The trim removed 1 base at V and 2 bases at J, leaving 6 bases unmatched. CDR1 is DFQATT and CDR2 is SNEGSKA in the germline V gene (reference sequence).

V and J are TRBV30 and TRBJ2-1; 9 positions agree with TRBD2. The ends lost 5 bases at V and 1 base at J; junction bases unmatched: 6. There are 15 residues in the CDR3. Germline loops: CDR1 GTSNPN, CDR2 SVGIG (reference sequence). The CDR3 region has the DNA TGTGCCTGGGATACGCTAGCGGGATCCTACAATGAGCAGTTCTTC. Protein product: CAWDTLAGSYNEQFF.

This clonotype came up a few times. The chain uses TRBV6-5 and TRBJ1-6; D possibly corresponds to TRBD1 (5 bases). The germline V and J ends were trimmed by 0 bases and 4 bases, with 10 bases remaining between them. Germline CDR1 and CDR2: MNHEY and SVGAGI. The CDR3 sequence is 16 residues long. CDR3 protein: CASSYSFSGYNSPLHF. DNA for the CDR3: TGTGCCAGCAGTTACTCGTTTTCAGGGTATAATTCACCCCTCCACTTT.